These 18 T cell receptor beta chains were sequenced from one sample in a study of blood T cell repertoires in COVID-19. Only in-frame clones appear in the TCRdb table, and some are missing; sequencing was by immunoSEQ multiplex PCR. This sample yields 45,000 to 60,000 clones, of which approximately 86% are seen a single time; roughly 1.3% belongs to the top ten. The sample consisted of peripheral blood. The source of these receptors is a man in his fifties or sixties with acute or convalescent COVID-19.

This chain connects TRBV18 to TRBJ1-3; 8 bases align to TRBD1. The CDR3 contains 15 residues. J was trimmed by 4 bases and V by 3 bases; bases with no gene match: 5. Germline CDR1 reads KGHSH; CDR2 reads LQKENI. Here the CDR3 reads CASSPPGTGGNTIYF. CDR3 in DNA: TGTGCCAGCTCACCCCCCGGGACAGGAGGAAACACCATATATTTT.

The V and J genes are TRBV11-3 and TRBJ2-5; D gene unclear. This CDR3 is 12 amino acids long. Germline V gives CDR1 SGHNT, CDR2 YENEEA. Trimming removed 4 bases from V and 0 bases from J, with 3 bases in between. CDR3 DNA: TGTGCCAGCAGCTACAACCAAGAGACCCAGTACTTC. Protein: CASSYNQETQYF.

This chain uses TRBV10-3 with TRBJ1-1, with 9 positions matching TRBD1. The germline V gene has CDR1 ENHRY and CDR2 SYGVKD. This CDR3 spans 14 amino acids. V gave up 5 bases and J gave up 1 base; unmatched junction bases: 2. The CDR3 spells CAISQDRGNTEAFF. The CDR3 coding sequence is TGTGCCATCAGTCAGGACAGGGGGAACACTGAAGCTTTCTTT.

The CDR3 loop reads CATRGQGVSGTQYF. CDR3 in DNA: TGTGCCACCAGGGGACAGGGAGTCAGCGGTACGCAGTATTTT. The gene calls are TRBV24-1 and TRBJ2-3; 9 bases map to TRBD1. CDR3 length equals 14 residues. Per germline, CDR1 KGHDR and CDR2 SFDVKD. V dropped 7 bases and J dropped 8; count of bases not matched to a gene: 9.

The chain links TRBV11-3 to TRBJ2-7; 13 bases fit TRBD2. This CDR3 spans 18 amino acids. The V and J ends lost 0 bases and 2 bases, in that order; junction bases with no gene match: 7. CDR1 and CDR2 from the germline V gene are SGHNT and YENEEA. As DNA, the CDR3 is TGTGCCAGCAGCTTAGATTTTGGACTAGCGGGAGATCCCTACGAGCAGTACTTC. Protein: CASSLDFGLAGDPYEQYF.

The chain is built from TRBV6-4 and TRBJ2-1, with 9 bases that match TRBD2. From germline, CDR1 is MRHNA and CDR2 SNTAGT. V shed 3 bases and J 2 bases; nucleotides not matched to a gene: 5. The CDR3 runs to 16 residues. The CDR3 bases are TGTGCCAGCAGTGAGGCTAGCGGGACAGCCTACAATGAGCAGTTCTTC. It is translated as CASSEASGTAYNEQFF.

CDR3 sequence reads: CASSSSGFQETQYF. CDR3 sequence (DNA): TGTGCCAGCAGTTCTAGCGGGTTCCAAGAGACCCAGTACTTC. This chain links TRBV27 with TRBJ2-5; TRBD2 aligns across 8 bases. After removal of 4 bases from V and 1 base from J, the junction contained 2 bases not matched to a gene. Germline V lookup: CDR1 MNHEY, CDR2 SMNVEV (reference sequence). CDR3 length: 14 amino acids.

This clone was detected only a few times. This chain joins TRBV4-2 and TRBJ1-4; a weak D match, TRBD1 (5 bases). The CDR3 extends over 14 amino acids. The V end lost 1 base, the J end lost 4 bases, and 7 bases lay between the germline ends. Germline V gives CDR1 LGHNA, CDR2 YNFKEQ. The CDR3 here is CASSQGQHNEKLFF. The DNA of the CDR3 is TGTGCCAGCAGCCAAGGACAGCATAATGAAAAACTGTTTTTT.

The chain employs TRBV4-1 and TRBJ2-7, with 13 bases aligning to TRBD2. Germline values: CDR1 MGHRA, CDR2 YSYEKL. The CDR3 is 16 amino acids. Trimming cost V 4 bases and J 3 bases; bases outside gene matches: 6. The CDR3 spells CASSPFGTSGNYEQYF. As DNA, the CDR3 is TGCGCCAGCAGCCCATTCGGGACTAGCGGGAACTACGAGCAGTACTTC.

This clone was seen just once. The V call is TRBV10-2, the J call TRBJ2-7; TRBD2 matches 11 bases. V shed 6 bases and J 4 bases; nucleotides not matched to a gene: 5. The CDR3 totals 14 residues. The V gene's germline CDR1 is WSHSY and CDR2 SAAADI. In DNA form, the CDR3 reads TGCGCCAGCAGATACCCTAGCGGGGGGTACGAGCAGTACTTC. It translates to CASRYPSGGYEQYF.

V usage is TRBV6-2 or TRBV6-3 and J usage is TRBJ1-1; 9 bases map to TRBD1. V lost 4 bases to trimming and J lost 4 bases; unmatched junction nucleotides: 4. The CDR3 is 14 residues long. The germline gives CDR1 MNHEY, CDR2 SVGEGT. The CDR3 is CASSFADRGTEAFF. Here the CDR3 DNA reads TGTGCCAGCAGTTTCGCGGACAGGGGCACTGAAGCTTTCTTT.

This clone came up a few times. The chain combines TRBV14 with TRBJ2-1; 15 positions match TRBD2. V was pared by 4 bases and J by 7 bases, with 14 bases of the junction left unmatched. Germline values: CDR1 SGHDN, CDR2 FVKESK. There are 19 residues in the CDR3. Here the CDR3 reads CASSLHGLAGGSMFNEQFF. The CDR3 nucleotides are TGTGCCAGCAGCCTTCATGGACTAGCGGGAGGGTCTATGTTTAATGAGCAGTTCTTC.

The chain has TRBV7-8 and TRBJ1-2, with a possible D match to TRBD1 (6 bases). This CDR3 is 15 amino acids long. Germline-derived CDR1 and CDR2 are SGHVS and FQNEAQ. The V gene lost 0 bases and the J gene lost 7 bases, with 15 bases spanning the gap. The CDR3: CASSLAARGASGYTF. Here the CDR3 DNA reads TGTGCCAGCAGCTTAGCGGCTCGGGGGGCCAGTGGCTACACCTTC. The entire variable domain, with the rest obtained from reference TRBV7-8 and TRBJ1-2, is as follows: GAGVSQSPRYKVAKRGQDVALRCDPISGHVSLFWYQQALGQGPEFLTYFQNEAQLDKSGLPSDRFFAERPEGSVSTLKIQRTQQEDSAVYLCASSLAARGASGYTFGSGTRLTVV.

Of note for this clone: Other DNA sequences in the same sample also yield this CDR3. The rearrangement uses TRBV29-1 and TRBJ2-2; no reliable D call. CDR3 length: 11 amino acids. Germline V gene lookup returns CDR1 SQVTM and CDR2 ANQGSEA. The V gene lost 4 bases and the J gene lost 6 bases, with 6 bases spanning the gap. CDR3 nucleotide sequence: TGCAGCGTTGGAGGCGCCGGGGAGCTGTTTTTT. It specifies CSVGGAGELFF.

This clone was seen a handful of times. The chain employs TRBV12-3 or TRBV12-4 and TRBJ2-5; weak D call: TRBD2 (5 bases). The V end lost 4 bases, the J end lost 7 bases, and 10 bases lay between the germline ends. CDR3 length: 12 residues. The DNA of the CDR3 is TGTGCCAGCAGTTCCTCCAGCGGGACCCAGTACTTC. Encoded protein: CASSSSSGTQYF.

The CDR3 sequence: CASSFGGQGLTNTIYF. The CDR3 DNA is TGTGCCAGCAGCTTCGGAGGACAGGGACTGACAAACACCATATATTTT. This chain connects TRBV11-3 to TRBJ1-3; TRBD1 aligns across 8 bases. This CDR3 is built from 16 residues. Trimming at V came to 3 bases and at J to 6 bases, leaving 10 bases not matched to a gene. Germline V gene sequence: CDR1 SGHNT, CDR2 YENEEA.

J is TRBJ1-5 and V is TRBV28; D is uncertain. Germline V gene lookup returns CDR1 MDHEN and CDR2 SYDVKM. The CDR3 has 16 residues. V was clipped by 6 bases and J by 0 bases, with 15 bases between them. The CDR3 nucleotides are TGTGCCAGCAGCCCTAACCAGGCTTTTAGCAATCAGCCCCAGCATTTT. Translated: CASSPNQAFSNQPQHF.

The chain is built from TRBV5-4 and TRBJ2-7, with 11 nucleotides matching TRBD1. The CDR3 consists of 14 residues. V dropped 4 bases and J dropped 1; count of bases not matched to a gene: 1. From germline, CDR1 is SGHNT and CDR2 YYREEE (reference sequence). The CDR3 DNA is TGTGCCAGCAGCGGGACAGGGGGGTCCTACGAGCAGTACTTC. It is translated as CASSGTGGSYEQYF.